This T cell receptor beta chain was sequenced for a study of blood T cell repertoires in COVID-19. Study-wide context: The United States, Italy and Spain supplied acute and convalescent COVID-19 samples. T cells, B-cell-depleted T cells, or PBMCs provided the cDNA or gDNA that served as material.

J gave up 4 bases and V 10 bases, and 4 bases lay outside the gene matches. The CDR3 length is 13 residues. Authors' data handling: How many nucleated cells were present was estimated from reference gene primer amplification. Repertoires were generated with immunoSEQ multiplex PCR, while TCRdb's copy carries only in-frame clones and drops some. V and J calls and clone size come straight from that table; D and trimming were deduced from the DNA. The sample yields approximately 350,000 clones, around nine tenths seen once. The sequenced sample was peripheral blood. The source of this sequence is a woman in her sixties or seventies with COVID-19, enrolled during active disease. V is TRBV12-3 or TRBV12-4 and J is TRBJ2-1; 10 nucleotides agree with TRBD2. DNA for the CDR3: TGTGCCACAAGCGGGGGGGTATACAATGAGCAGTTCTTC. Protein: CATSGGVYNEQFF.